The next 27 T cell receptor beta chains were all read from a single sample in a study of T-cell memory formation after mild COVID-19. TCRdb reprocessed the 5' RACE reads with MiXCR, giving one entry per CDR3 protein. The sample holds approximately 260,000 distinct CDR3 sequences, 16% seen once. The specimen was PBMCs or a T cell subset sorted from them (not recorded which). The receptor set was obtained from a man aged 18 to 29 who had mild COVID-19 (a few samples of this study predate the infection). Cell type and time point are not known.

The chain links TRBV10-2 to TRBJ2-3; D is tentatively TRBD1 or TRBD2 (5 bases each). Trimming cost V 4 bases and J 3 bases, with 17 bases left between them. This CDR3 spans 16 amino acids. Germline loops: CDR1 WSHSY, CDR2 SAAADI. CDR3: CASSVVPAAGTDTQYF. The CDR3 DNA sequence: TGCGCCAGCAGTGTGGTTCCAGCGGCAGGGACAGATACGCAGTATTTT.

This clonotype has a count of ten or more. The J gene is TRBJ2-3, the V gene TRBV4-1; perhaps D is TRBD1 or TRBD2 (5 bases each). V was clipped by 0 bases and J by 1 base, with 14 bases between them. In germline, CDR1 is MGHRA, CDR2 YSYEKL. This CDR3 has 17 amino acids. CDR3 nucleotides: TGCGCCAGCAGCCAAGATTCTCCCGGGACGTGCACAGATACGCAGTATTTT. Translation: CASSQDSPGTCTDTQYF.

This clonotype turned up a few times. J is TRBJ1-5 and V is TRBV12-3 or TRBV12-4; TRBD1 might be the D (5 bases). V was trimmed by 6 bases and J by 3 bases, leaving 15 bases between them. The CDR3 has 15 residues. CDR3 DNA: TGTGCCAGCAGGATGGGCCTAGGGGTCAATCAGCCCCAGCATTTT. Encoded protein: CASRMGLGVNQPQHF.

The rearrangement joins TRBV5-1 to TRBJ1-1; 7 bases are shared with TRBD1. With V trimmed by 5 bases and J by 1 base, 11 bases remained unmatched. In germline, CDR1 is SGHRS, CDR2 YFSETQ. This CDR3 has 16 residues. The CDR3 bases are TGCGCCAGCAGTTGGGGAGGGGGCCGAGAGAACACTGAAGCTTTCTTT. Encoded protein: CASSWGGGRENTEAFF.

The sample holds a few counts of this clonotype. The chain joins TRBV3-1 to TRBJ2-3; tentative D call: TRBD2 (6 bases). CDR3 size: 14 residues. V dropped 0 bases and J dropped 4 bases, with 8 bases sitting between them. Germline assignment: CDR1 LGHDT and CDR2 YNNKEL (reference sequence). The DNA of the CDR3 is TGTGCCAGCAGCCAAGATGTAGCGGCAGATACGCAGTATTTT. This gives the protein CASSQDVAADTQYF.

This chain joins TRBV6-1 and TRBJ2-2, with D perhaps TRBD1 or TRBD2 (5 bases each). The V end lost 2 bases, the J end lost 3 bases, and 10 bases lay between the germline ends. The CDR3 is 15 residues long. Germline lookup yields CDR1 MNHNS and CDR2 SASEGT. As DNA, the CDR3 is TGTGCCAGCAGTGAAACCGGGGCGGACACCGGGGAGCTGTTTTTT. Protein sequence: CASSETGADTGELFF.

There are a few counts of this clonotype. This chain joins TRBV7-6 and TRBJ2-1; TRBD1 agrees at 8 bases. Trimming removed 1 base from V and 7 bases from J; junction bases left unmatched: 18. The CDR3 runs to 19 residues. Germline V gene data show CDR1 as SGHVS and CDR2 as FNYEAQ. The CDR3 region has the DNA TGTGCCAGCAGCTTAGGTTGGGGGCAGGGGGCTAGGACCACGAATGAGCAGTTCTTC. Its protein is CASSLGWGQGARTTNEQFF.

This clonotype was detected a few times. The rearrangement links TRBV2 to TRBJ1-2; D is undetermined. Per the germline V gene, CDR1 is SNHLY and CDR2 is FYNNEI. The CDR3 length is 14 residues. V was pared by 2 bases and J by 5 bases, with 12 bases between. The CDR3 region has the DNA TGTGCCAGCAGTGAAAGGTGGTCGGATTATGGCTACACCTTC. Amino acids: CASSERWSDYGYTF.

The chain joins TRBV5-1 to TRBJ2-3, with a tentative D call TRBD2 (6 bases). Germline-derived CDR1 and CDR2 are SGHRS and YFSETQ. This CDR3 comprises 16 residues. V was pared by 2 bases and J by 0 bases, with 13 bases between. DNA for the CDR3: TGCGCCAGCAGCTTACCGGGAGCGTCTAGCACAGATACGCAGTATTTT. Its protein is CASSLPGASSTDTQYF.

This clonotype was found a few times. This chain connects TRBV20-1 to TRBJ2-7; D tentatively reads TRBD1 or TRBD2 (5 bases each). V was cut by 6 bases and J by 6 bases, with 27 bases left in between. CDR1 DFQATT and CDR2 SNEGSKA come from the germline V gene (reference sequence). The CDR3 has 16 residues. The CDR3 region has the DNA TGCAGTGCAAGTCCCGACGGGACCTATCCTAGGGGCGAGCAGTACGTC. Amino acids: CSASPDGTYPRGEQYV.

This clonotype was seen a handful of times. V is TRBV7-2 and J is TRBJ2-5; TRBD1 matches 7 bases. The CDR3 has 15 amino acids. The J segment lost 5 bases and the V segment lost 3 bases, leaving 9 bases of the junction unmatched. Germline V gives CDR1 SGHTA, CDR2 FQGNSA. The CDR3 protein is CASSFAKGGGETQYF. For the CDR3, the DNA is TGTGCCAGCAGCTTCGCGAAAGGGGGCGGCGAGACCCAGTACTTC.

There are a few counts of this clonotype. The chain couples TRBV9 to TRBJ2-5; no reliable D call. V dropped 0 bases and J dropped 4 bases, with 7 bases sitting between them. The CDR3 extends over 13 amino acids. Germline CDR1 and CDR2: SGDLS and YYNGEE. The CDR3 region has the DNA TGTGCCAGCAGCGTAGGGCCCATAGAGACCCAGTACTTC. It specifies CASSVGPIETQYF.

This clonotype was counted between two and nine times. The chain is built from TRBV4-3 and TRBJ2-7; D gene uncertain. The germline CDR1 and CDR2 sequences are LGHNA and YSLEER. The CDR3 has 15 residues. V was clipped by 1 base and J by 0 bases, with 10 bases between them. The CDR3: CASSQAQDGSYEQYF. The CDR3 bases are TGCGCCAGCAGCCAAGCCCAAGATGGCTCCTACGAGCAGTACTTC.

The V gene is TRBV6-2 or TRBV6-3, the J gene TRBJ2-4; D is unclear. The CDR3 spans 15 residues. Trimming shortened V by 5 bases and J by 0 bases, and 11 bases separated the two germline ends. Looked up from germline, CDR1 is MNHEY and CDR2 is SVGEGT. The CDR3 DNA reads as TGTGCCAGCAGTCTTAGAGCTCTAGCCAAAAACATTCAGTACTTC. Translating it yields CASSLRALAKNIQYF.

This clonotype was detected only a few times. The rearrangement links TRBV5-1 to TRBJ1-2; 8 bases match TRBD1. The germline V gene has CDR1 SGHRS and CDR2 YFSETQ. This CDR3 region has 13 residues. With 4 bases clipped from V and 7 bases from J, the junction kept 6 bases outside the gene matches. DNA of the CDR3: TGCGCCAGCAGCACGGACAGGGCTCGTGGCTACACCTTC. Residues: CASSTDRARGYTF. The variable domain in full, completed from reference TRBV5-1 and TRBJ1-2, reads KAGVTQTPRYLIKTRGQQVTLSCSPISGHRSVSWYQQTPGQGLQFLFEYFSETQRNKGNFPGRFSGRQFSNSRSEMNVSTLELGDSALYLCASSTDRARGYTFGSGTRLTVV.

J is TRBJ1-2 and V is TRBV6-5; tentatively, D is TRBD1 (6 bases). Germline assignment: CDR1 MNHEY and CDR2 SVGAGI. V was clipped by 8 bases and J by 7 bases, with 17 bases between them. The CDR3 spans 13 residues. CDR3: CASPSRGASGYTF. The CDR3 DNA follows: TGTGCCAGCCCCTCCCGGGGGGCCTCTGGCTACACCTTC.

This clonotype was seen a handful of times. This chain connects TRBV12-3 or TRBV12-4 to TRBJ2-2, with D tentatively TRBD1 (5 bases). This CDR3 contains 14 residues. V lost 7 bases and J lost 0, with 9 bases in between. CDR3: CASIDRTNTGELFF. The DNA of the CDR3 is TGTGCCAGCATTGACAGAACGAACACCGGGGAGCTGTTTTTT.

This clonotype has just a few counts. The V call is TRBV6-5, the J call TRBJ2-1; 10 nucleotides agree with TRBD2. V shed 10 bases and J 5 bases; nucleotides not matched to a gene: 11. This CDR3 spans 15 amino acids. The V gene's germline CDR1 is MNHEY and CDR2 SVGAGI. The CDR3 here is CATRGLAGADNEQFF. CDR3 DNA sequence: TGTGCCACCCGGGGTCTAGCGGGGGCCGACAATGAGCAGTTCTTC.

This chain's CDR3 is CASSLILRTSGGDYNEQFF. CDR3 coding DNA: TGTGCCAGCAGCTTAATACTGCGGACTAGCGGGGGAGACTACAATGAGCAGTTCTTC. The genes are TRBV7-2 and TRBJ2-1; 13 bases are a match to TRBD2. This CDR3 region has 19 residues. In germline, CDR1 is SGHTA, CDR2 FQGNSA. V shed 2 bases, J shed 3 bases, and the junction held 10 bases outside the gene matches.

CDR3 sequence: CASSPSTGGSGELFF. In nucleotides, the CDR3 is TGCGCCAGCAGCCCCTCGACAGGGGGATCCGGGGAGCTGTTTTTT. The V and J genes are TRBV5-1 and TRBJ2-2; TRBD1 matches 9 bases. This CDR3 is 15 amino acids long. Germline CDR1 SGHRS, CDR2 YFSETQ. Losses at the gene ends were 4 bases for V and 6 bases for J; bases not matched to a gene: 7.

This clonotype was seen a few times. CDR3 in amino acids: CASSFSWGSNQPQHF. The CDR3 DNA reads as TGTGCCAGCAGTTTCTCGTGGGGTTCGAATCAGCCCCAGCATTTT. The chain recombines TRBV7-2 with TRBJ1-5; D not resolved. The CDR3 is 15 amino acids. The V gene lost 6 bases and the J gene lost 4 bases, with 16 bases spanning the gap. Germline assignment: CDR1 SGHTA and CDR2 FQGNSA.

This clonotype was counted a few times. The chain is built from TRBV3-1 and TRBJ1-1, with 11 positions matching TRBD1. CDR1 and CDR2 (germline): LGHDT, YNNKEL (reference sequence). The V segment lost 1 base and the J segment 13 bases; nucleotides outside the gene matches: 5. This CDR3 has 13 amino acids. This CDR3 is CASSQAGQGAGFF. The CDR3, as DNA: TGTGCCAGCAGCCAAGCCGGACAGGGGGCTGGTTTCTTT.

Only a few counts were recorded for this clonotype. This rearrangement joins TRBV10-3 to TRBJ1-3, with D possibly TRBD1 on 5 matching bases. Germline CDR1 ENHRY, CDR2 SYGVKD. The V gene lost 4 bases and the J gene lost 4 bases, with 11 bases spanning the gap. There are 14 residues in the CDR3. CDR3: CAISAPGRGNTIYF. The CDR3 DNA sequence: TGTGCCATCAGTGCACCGGGACGAGGAAACACCATATATTTT.

This chain connects TRBV10-3 to TRBJ1-1; 7 positions agree with TRBD1. Germline CDR1 and CDR2: ENHRY and SYGVKD. Trimming cost V 9 bases and J 1 base; bases outside gene matches: 5. This CDR3 is 13 amino acids long. This CDR3 is CAIGDSTNTEAFF. The CDR3 coding sequence is TGTGCCATAGGGGACAGCACGAACACTGAAGCTTTCTTT.

The chain joins TRBV7-9 to TRBJ1-2; TRBD1 aligns across 8 bases. CDR1 is SEHNR, CDR2 FQNEAQ, per germline (reference sequence). With V trimmed by 1 base and J by 6 bases, 7 bases remained unmatched. The CDR3 contains 15 residues. The CDR3, as DNA: TGTGCCAGCAGCTTAGGCTCGACAGGGGATAATGGCTACACCTTC. Translation gives CASSLGSTGDNGYTF.

The rearrangement links TRBV28 to TRBJ2-7; the D is unclear. This CDR3 is 15 amino acids long. V dropped 2 bases and J dropped 0 bases, with 11 bases sitting between them. CDR1 and CDR2 (germline): MDHEN, SYDVKM. The CDR3 bases are TGTGCCAGCAGTTTAAGACCCTGGAGCTCCTACGAGCAGTACGTC. It yields the protein CASSLRPWSSYEQYV.

CDR3 coding DNA: TGCGCCAGCAGCTCCCGTGGAGGCGATCAGCCCCAGCATTTT. Protein product: CASSSRGGDQPQHF. The chain uses TRBV5-1 and TRBJ1-5, with unresolved D. Germline V CDR1 and CDR2: SGHRS, YFSETQ. This CDR3 has 14 residues. Trimming took 3 bases from V and 5 from J, leaving 12 bases between them. Combining the CDR3 with reference TRBV5-1 and TRBJ1-5 gives the whole variable domain KAGVTQTPRYLIKTRGQQVTLSCSPISGHRSVSWYQQTPGQGLQFLFEYFSETQRNKGNFPGRFSGRQFSNSRSEMNVSTLELGDSALYLCASSSRGGDQPQHFGDGTRLSIL.